This T cell receptor beta chain stems from a study of blood T cell repertoires in COVID-19. The germline gives CDR1 LNHDA, CDR2 SQIVND (reference sequence). The CDR3 is made up of 13 amino acids. The V end lost 9 bases, the J end lost 1 base, and 11 bases lay between the germline ends. Profiling relied on immunoSEQ multiplex PCR, and the TCRdb table lists in-frame clones only, not all of them. The sample lists hundreds of thousands of clones, 85% to 90% seen once, with roughly 1.1% in the top ten. The rearrangement uses TRBV19 and TRBJ2-3; D is undetermined. The receptor comes from a man aged 25-40 years who had recovered from COVID-19. Sequenced input: PBMCs or T cells enriched from blood (not recorded which). In nucleotides, the CDR3 is TGTGCCAGCCGATTTAGTGGCACAGATACGCAGTATTTT. Its translation: CASRFSGTDTQYF.